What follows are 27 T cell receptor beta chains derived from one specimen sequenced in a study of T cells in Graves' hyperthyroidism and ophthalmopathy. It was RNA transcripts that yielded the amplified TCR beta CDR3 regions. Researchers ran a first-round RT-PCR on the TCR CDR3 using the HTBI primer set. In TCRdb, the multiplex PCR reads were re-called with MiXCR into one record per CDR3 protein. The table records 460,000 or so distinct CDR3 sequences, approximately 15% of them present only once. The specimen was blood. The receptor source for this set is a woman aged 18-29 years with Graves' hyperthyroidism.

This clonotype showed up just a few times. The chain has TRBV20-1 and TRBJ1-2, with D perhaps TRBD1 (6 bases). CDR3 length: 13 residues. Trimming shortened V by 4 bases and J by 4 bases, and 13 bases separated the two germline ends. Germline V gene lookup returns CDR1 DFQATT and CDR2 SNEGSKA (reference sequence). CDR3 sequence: CSAIRDTLYGYTF. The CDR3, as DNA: TGCAGTGCTATCCGGGACACCCTCTATGGCTACACCTTC.

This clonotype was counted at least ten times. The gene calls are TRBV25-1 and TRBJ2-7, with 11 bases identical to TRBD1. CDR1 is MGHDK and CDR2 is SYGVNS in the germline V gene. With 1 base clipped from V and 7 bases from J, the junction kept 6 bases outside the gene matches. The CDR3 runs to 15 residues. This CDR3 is CASSESGQGAKEQYF. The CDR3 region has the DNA TGTGCCAGCAGTGAATCCGGACAGGGGGCGAAAGAGCAGTACTTC.

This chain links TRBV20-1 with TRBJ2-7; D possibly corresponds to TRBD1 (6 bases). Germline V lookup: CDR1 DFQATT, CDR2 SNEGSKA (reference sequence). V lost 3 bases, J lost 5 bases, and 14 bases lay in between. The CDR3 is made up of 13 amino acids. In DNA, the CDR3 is TGCAGTGCTAGGAGGACAGACACCCACGAGCAGTACTTC. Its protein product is CSARRTDTHEQYF.

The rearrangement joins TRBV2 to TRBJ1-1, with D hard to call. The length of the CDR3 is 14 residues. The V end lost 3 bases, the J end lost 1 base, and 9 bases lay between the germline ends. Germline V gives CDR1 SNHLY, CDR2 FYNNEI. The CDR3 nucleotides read TGTGCCAGCAGTGAGAGTCAGACGAACACTGAAGCTTTCTTT. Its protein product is CASSESQTNTEAFF.

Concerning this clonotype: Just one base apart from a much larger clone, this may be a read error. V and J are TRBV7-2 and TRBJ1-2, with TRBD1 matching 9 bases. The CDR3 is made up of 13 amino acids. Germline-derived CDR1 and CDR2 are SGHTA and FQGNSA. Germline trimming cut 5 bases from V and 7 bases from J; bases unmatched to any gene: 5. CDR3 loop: CASSNRQGGGYTF. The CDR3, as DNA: TGTGCCAGCAGCAACAGACAGGGGGGTGGCTACACCTTC.

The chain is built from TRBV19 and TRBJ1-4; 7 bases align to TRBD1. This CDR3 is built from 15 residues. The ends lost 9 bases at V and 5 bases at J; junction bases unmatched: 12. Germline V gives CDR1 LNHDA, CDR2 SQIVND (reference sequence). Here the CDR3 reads CASKYTVGQNEKLFF. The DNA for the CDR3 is TGTGCCAGCAAGTATACGGTGGGACAGAATGAAAAACTGTTTTTT.

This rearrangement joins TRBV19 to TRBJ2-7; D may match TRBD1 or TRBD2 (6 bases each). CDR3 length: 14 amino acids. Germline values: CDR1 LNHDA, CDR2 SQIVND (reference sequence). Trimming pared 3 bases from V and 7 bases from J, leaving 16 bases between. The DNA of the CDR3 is TGTGCCAGTAGTATGGGCCGGGGGCAAGGGGAGCAGTACTTC. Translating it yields CASSMGRGQGEQYF.

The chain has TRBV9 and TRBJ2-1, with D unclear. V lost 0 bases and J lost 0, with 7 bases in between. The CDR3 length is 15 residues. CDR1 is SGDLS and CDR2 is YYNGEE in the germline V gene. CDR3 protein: CASSVAEISYNEQFF. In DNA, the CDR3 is TGTGCCAGCAGCGTAGCGGAGATCTCCTACAATGAGCAGTTCTTC.

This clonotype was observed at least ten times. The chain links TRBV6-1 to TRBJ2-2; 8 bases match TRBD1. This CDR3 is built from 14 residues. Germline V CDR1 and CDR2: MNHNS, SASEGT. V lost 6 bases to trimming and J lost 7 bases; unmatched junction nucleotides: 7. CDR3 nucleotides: TGTGCCAGCAGCTTACAGGGGGAAGGCGGGGAGCTGTTTTTT. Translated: CASSLQGEGGELFF.

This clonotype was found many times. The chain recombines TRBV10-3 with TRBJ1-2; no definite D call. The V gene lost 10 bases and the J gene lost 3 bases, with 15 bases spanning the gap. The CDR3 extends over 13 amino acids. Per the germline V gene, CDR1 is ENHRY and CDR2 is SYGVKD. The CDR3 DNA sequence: TGTGCCACCTCCGCGGAGGATCACTATGGCTACACCTTC. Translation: CATSAEDHYGYTF.

The DNA for the CDR3 is TGTGCCAGCAGCGTAGACGGCACCTCCTACGAGCAGTACTTC. This gives the protein CASSVDGTSYEQYF. The chain joins TRBV9 to TRBJ2-7; no firm D call. The V gene's germline CDR1 is SGDLS and CDR2 YYNGEE. The CDR3 runs to 14 residues. The germline V and J ends were trimmed by 0 bases and 0 bases, with 7 bases remaining between them.

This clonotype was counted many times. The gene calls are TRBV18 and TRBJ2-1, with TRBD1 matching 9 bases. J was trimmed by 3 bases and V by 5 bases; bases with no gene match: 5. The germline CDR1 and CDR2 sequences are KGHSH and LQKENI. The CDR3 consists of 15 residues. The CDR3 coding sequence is TGTGCCAGCTCAGACGACAGGGGGGACTACAATGAGCAGTTCTTC. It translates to CASSDDRGDYNEQFF.

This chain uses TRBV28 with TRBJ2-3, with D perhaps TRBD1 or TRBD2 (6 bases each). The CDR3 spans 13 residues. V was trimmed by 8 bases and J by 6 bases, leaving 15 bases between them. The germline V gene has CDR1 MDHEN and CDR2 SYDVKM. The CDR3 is CASVGGILDTQYF. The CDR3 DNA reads TGTGCCAGCGTAGGGGGGATTCTCGATACGCAGTATTTT. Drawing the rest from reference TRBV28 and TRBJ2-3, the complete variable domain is DVKVTQSSRYLVKRTGEKVFLECVQDMDHENMFWYRQDPGLGLRLIYFSYDVKMKEKGDIPEGYSVSREKKERFSLILESASTNQTSMYLCASVGGILDTQYFGPGTRLTVL.

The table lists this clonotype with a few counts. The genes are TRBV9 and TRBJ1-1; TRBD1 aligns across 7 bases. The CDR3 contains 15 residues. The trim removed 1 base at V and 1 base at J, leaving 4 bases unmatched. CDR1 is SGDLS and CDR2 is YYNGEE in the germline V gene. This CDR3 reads CASSVSDRTNTEAFF. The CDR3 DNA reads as TGTGCCAGCAGCGTATCGGACAGGACGAACACTGAAGCTTTCTTT.

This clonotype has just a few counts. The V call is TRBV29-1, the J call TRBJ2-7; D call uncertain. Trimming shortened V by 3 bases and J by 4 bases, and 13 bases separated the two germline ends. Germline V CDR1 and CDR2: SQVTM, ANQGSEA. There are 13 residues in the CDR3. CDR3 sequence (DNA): TGCAGCGTTGAGACGCAAGGCCCGTACGAGCAGTACTTC. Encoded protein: CSVETQGPYEQYF.

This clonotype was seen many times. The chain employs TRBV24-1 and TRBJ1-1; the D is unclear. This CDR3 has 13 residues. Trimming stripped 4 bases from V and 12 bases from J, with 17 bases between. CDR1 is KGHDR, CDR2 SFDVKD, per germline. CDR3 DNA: TGTGCCACCAGTGACTCCCTTGGGGTGGGGACTTTCTTT. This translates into CATSDSLGVGTFF.

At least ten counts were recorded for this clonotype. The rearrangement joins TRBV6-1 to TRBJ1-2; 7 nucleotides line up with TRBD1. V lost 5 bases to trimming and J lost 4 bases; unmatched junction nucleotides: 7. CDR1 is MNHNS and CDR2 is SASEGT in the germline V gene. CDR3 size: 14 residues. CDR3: CASSYSAGGYGYTF. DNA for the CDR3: TGTGCCAGCAGTTATAGTGCAGGGGGCTATGGCTACACCTTC.

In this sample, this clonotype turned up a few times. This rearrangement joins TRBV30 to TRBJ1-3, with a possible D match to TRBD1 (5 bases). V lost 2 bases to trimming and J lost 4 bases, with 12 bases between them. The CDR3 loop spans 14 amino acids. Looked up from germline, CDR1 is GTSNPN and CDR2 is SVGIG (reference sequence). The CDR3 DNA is TGTGCCTGGAGTAGAGGGGAGATGGGAAACACCATATATTTT. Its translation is CAWSRGEMGNTIYF.

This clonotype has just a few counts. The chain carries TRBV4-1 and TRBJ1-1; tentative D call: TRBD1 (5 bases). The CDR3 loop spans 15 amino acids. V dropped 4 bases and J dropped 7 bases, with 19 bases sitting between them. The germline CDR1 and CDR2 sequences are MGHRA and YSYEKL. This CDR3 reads CASSRRDRQLGEAFF. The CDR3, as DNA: TGCGCCAGCAGCCGCCGGGACCGACAGTTAGGTGAAGCTTTCTTT.

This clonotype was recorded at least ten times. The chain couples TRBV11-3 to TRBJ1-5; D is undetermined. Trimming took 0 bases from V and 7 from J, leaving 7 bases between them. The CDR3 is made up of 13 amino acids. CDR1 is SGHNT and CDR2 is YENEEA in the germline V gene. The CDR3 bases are TGTGCCAGCAGCTTAGAGGGGTCCCAGCCCCAGCATTTT. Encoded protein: CASSLEGSQPQHF.

CDR3 region: CSASHFLTSGRPYNEQFF. Here the CDR3 DNA reads TGCAGTGCTTCTCACTTCTTGACTAGCGGGAGGCCCTACAATGAGCAGTTCTTC. J is TRBJ2-1 and V is TRBV20-1; TRBD2 matches at 13 bases. V shed 5 bases and J 2 bases; nucleotides not matched to a gene: 12. Germline V gene lookup returns CDR1 DFQATT and CDR2 SNEGSKA (reference sequence). The length of the CDR3 is 18 residues.

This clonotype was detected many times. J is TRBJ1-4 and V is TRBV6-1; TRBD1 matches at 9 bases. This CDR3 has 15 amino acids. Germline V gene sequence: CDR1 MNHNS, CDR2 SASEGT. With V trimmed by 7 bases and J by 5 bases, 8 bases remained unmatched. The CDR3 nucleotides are TGTGCCAGCACCAAAGCGGACAGGGGCAATGAAAAACTGTTTTTT. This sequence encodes CASTKADRGNEKLFF.

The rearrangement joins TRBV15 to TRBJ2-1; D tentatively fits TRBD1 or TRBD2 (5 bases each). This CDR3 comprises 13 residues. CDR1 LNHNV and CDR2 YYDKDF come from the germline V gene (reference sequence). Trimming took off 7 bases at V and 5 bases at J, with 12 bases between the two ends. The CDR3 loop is CATKGGGNNEQFF. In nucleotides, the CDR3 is TGTGCCACCAAGGGTGGGGGAAACAATGAGCAGTTCTTC. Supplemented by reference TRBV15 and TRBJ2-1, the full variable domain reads DAMVIQNPRYQVTQFGKPVTLSCSQTLNHNVMYWYQQKSSQAPKLLFHYYDKDFNNEADTPDNFQSRRPNTSFCFLDIRSPGLGDTAMYLCATKGGGNNEQFFGPGTRLTVL.

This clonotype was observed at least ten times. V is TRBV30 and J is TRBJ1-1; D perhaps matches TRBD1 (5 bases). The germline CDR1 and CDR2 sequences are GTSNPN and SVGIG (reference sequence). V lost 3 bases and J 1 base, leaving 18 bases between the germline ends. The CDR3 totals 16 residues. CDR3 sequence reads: CAWSLLLRRGNTEAFF. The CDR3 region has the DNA TGTGCCTGGAGCCTACTTCTGAGGAGGGGGAACACTGAAGCTTTCTTT. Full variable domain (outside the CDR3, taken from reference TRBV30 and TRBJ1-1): SQTIHQWPATLVQPVGSPLSLECTVEGTSNPNLYWYRQAAGRGLQLLFYSVGIGQISSEVPQNLSASRPQDRQFILSSKKLLLSDSGFYLCAWSLLLRRGNTEAFFGQGTRLTVV.

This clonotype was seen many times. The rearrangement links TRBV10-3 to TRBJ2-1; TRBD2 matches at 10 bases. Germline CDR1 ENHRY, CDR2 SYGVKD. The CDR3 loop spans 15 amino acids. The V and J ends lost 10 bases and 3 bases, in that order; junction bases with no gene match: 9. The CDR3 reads CATSPGTSDYNEQFF. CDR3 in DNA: TGTGCCACTAGCCCTGGGACTAGCGACTACAATGAGCAGTTCTTC.

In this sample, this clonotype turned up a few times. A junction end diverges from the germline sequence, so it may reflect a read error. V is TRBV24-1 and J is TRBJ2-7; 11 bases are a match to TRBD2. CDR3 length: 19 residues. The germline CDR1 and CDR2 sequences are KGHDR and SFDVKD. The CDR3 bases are TGTACCACCAGTGATTTGAGTCAGTTGAAGCTAGCGGGAGGTTCCGAGCAGTACTTC. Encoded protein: CTTSDLSQLKLAGGSEQYF.

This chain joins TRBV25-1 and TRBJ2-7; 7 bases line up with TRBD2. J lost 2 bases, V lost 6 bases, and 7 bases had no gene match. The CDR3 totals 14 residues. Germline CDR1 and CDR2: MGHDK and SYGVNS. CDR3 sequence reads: CASRASGRTYEQYF. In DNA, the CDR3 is TGTGCCAGCAGGGCTAGCGGCCGAACCTACGAGCAGTACTTC.